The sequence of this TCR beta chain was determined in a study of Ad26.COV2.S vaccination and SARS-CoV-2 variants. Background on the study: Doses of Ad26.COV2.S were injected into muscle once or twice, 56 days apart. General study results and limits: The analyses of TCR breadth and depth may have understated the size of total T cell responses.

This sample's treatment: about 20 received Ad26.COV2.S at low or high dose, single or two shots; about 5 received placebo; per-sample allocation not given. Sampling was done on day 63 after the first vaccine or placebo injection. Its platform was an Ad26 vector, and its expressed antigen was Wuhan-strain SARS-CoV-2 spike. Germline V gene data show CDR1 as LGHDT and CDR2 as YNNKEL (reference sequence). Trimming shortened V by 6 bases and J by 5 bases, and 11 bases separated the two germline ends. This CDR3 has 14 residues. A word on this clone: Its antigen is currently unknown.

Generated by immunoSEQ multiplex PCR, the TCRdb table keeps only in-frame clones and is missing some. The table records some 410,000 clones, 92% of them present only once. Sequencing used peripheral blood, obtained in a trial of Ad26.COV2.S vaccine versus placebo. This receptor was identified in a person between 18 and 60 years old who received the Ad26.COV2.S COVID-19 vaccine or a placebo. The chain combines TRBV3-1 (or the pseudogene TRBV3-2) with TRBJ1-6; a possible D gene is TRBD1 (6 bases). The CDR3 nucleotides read TGTGCCAGCAGACTAGGACAGAATAATTCACCCCTCCACTTT. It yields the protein CASRLGQNNSPLHF.